These 5 T cell receptor beta chains were sequenced from one sample in a study of blood T cell repertoires in COVID-19. Data came from immunoSEQ multiplex PCR; TCRdb stores just in-frame clones and leaves some out. The sample contains roughly 300,000 clones, 70% to 90% of which appear only once. The sequenced sample was peripheral blood. Receptor source: a man between 18 and 35 years old with active or convalescent COVID-19.

The chain carries TRBV27 and TRBJ2-3; 12 positions agree with TRBD2. The CDR3 has 16 residues. V trimming: 3 bases; J trimming: 4 bases; junction bases outside the gene matches: 5. Germline values: CDR1 MNHEY, CDR2 SMNVEV (reference sequence). CDR3 amino acids: CASSFLAGGLADTQYF. The CDR3 DNA sequence: TGTGCCAGCAGTTTCCTAGCGGGGGGGCTAGCAGATACGCAGTATTTT.

Regarding this clone: The sample carries other DNA sequences with the same CDR3. The V and J genes are TRBV2 and TRBJ2-7; D possibly corresponds to TRBD1 (5 bases). Trimming stripped 6 bases from V and 3 bases from J, with 9 bases between. CDR1 is SNHLY, CDR2 FYNNEI, per germline. CDR3 length: 12 amino acids. CDR3 DNA sequence: TGTGCCAGCAGCCTGCAGGGCTACGAGCAGTACTTC. It codes for CASSLQGYEQYF.

The chain recombines TRBV5-1 with TRBJ2-7; TRBD1 is a possible D gene (5 bases). V lost 4 bases to trimming and J lost 1 base, with 12 bases between them. CDR1 and CDR2 from the germline V gene are SGHRS and YFSETQ. This CDR3 spans 14 amino acids. CDR3 residues: CASSPTKGSYEQYF. DNA of the CDR3: TGCGCCAGCAGCCCAACGAAGGGGTCCTACGAGCAGTACTTC.

The V gene is TRBV6-2 or TRBV6-3, the J gene TRBJ1-4; D is perhaps TRBD1 (5 bases). V was trimmed by 2 bases and J by 6 bases, leaving 22 bases between them. Per germline, CDR1 MNHEY and CDR2 SVGEGT. The CDR3 contains 18 residues. In nucleotides, the CDR3 is TGTGCCAGCAGTTACGAGGCCTGGACCGGCGGGACCTATGAAAAACTGTTTTTT. It is translated as CASSYEAWTGGTYEKLFF.

The CDR3 DNA reads as TGCAGCGCGATACAGGGCTGGGACGAGCAGTACTTC. Encoded protein: CSAIQGWDEQYF. The V and J genes are TRBV29-1 and TRBJ2-7; D may be TRBD1 (6 bases). V gave up 7 bases and J gave up 5 bases, with 15 bases separating them. This CDR3 contains 12 residues. Looked up from germline, CDR1 is SQVTM and CDR2 is ANQGSEA.